This T cell receptor (beta chain) is drawn from a study of blood T cell repertoires in COVID-19. CDR3 length: 13 residues. V lost 8 bases and J lost 4, with 17 bases in between. Germline V gives CDR1 SQVTM, CDR2 ANQGSEA. TCRdb keeps only in-frame clones here, not all; method: immunoSEQ multiplex PCR. Of hundreds of thousands of clones in the sample, 80% to 90% are singletons; the top ten hold 0.87%. Sequenced: PBMCs or T cells enriched from blood (not recorded which). The chain uses TRBV29-1 and TRBJ1-2, with D perhaps TRBD1 (6 bases). The TCR sequence derives from a man aged 45-60 years who had been exposed to COVID-19. CDR3 loop: CSTSGGAGYGYTF. The CDR3 nucleotides read TGCAGCACCTCGGGGGGGGCCGGCTATGGCTACACCTTC.